The T cell receptor beta chain described here comes from a study of follicular helper T cells after annual influenza vaccination. Time point denoted: 2015-2016 season, 7 days after influenza vaccination. Community-dwelling subjects without influenza vaccination in the prior 6 months were enrolled. Cells are cTfh (non-naive CD4+CXCR5+PD-1+), split by ICOS and CD38 into double-positive or double-negative. Germline values: CDR1 WSHSY, CDR2 SAAADI. The germline V and J ends were trimmed by 0 bases and 12 bases, with 12 bases remaining between them. The CDR3 extends over 14 amino acids. Sequencing was performed with immunoSEQ multiplex PCR; in TCRdb, only in-frame clones are kept and a portion is missing. The table has approximately 10,000 clones, about four fifths seen once.

The chain recombines TRBV10-2 with TRBJ1-6; D is unresolved. This TCR derives from an adult who received the influenza vaccine. This sample comprised CXCR5+ CD38- circulating T follicular helper cells from blood, obtained 7 days after influenza vaccination. Subset given: circulating Tfh, non-naive CD4+CXCR5+PD-1+ (ICOS+CD38+ or ICOS-CD38-). In DNA, the CDR3 is TGCGCCAGCAGTGAGTCGAGCCACCCTAGACCCCTCCACTTT. Translation gives CASSESSHPRPLHF.